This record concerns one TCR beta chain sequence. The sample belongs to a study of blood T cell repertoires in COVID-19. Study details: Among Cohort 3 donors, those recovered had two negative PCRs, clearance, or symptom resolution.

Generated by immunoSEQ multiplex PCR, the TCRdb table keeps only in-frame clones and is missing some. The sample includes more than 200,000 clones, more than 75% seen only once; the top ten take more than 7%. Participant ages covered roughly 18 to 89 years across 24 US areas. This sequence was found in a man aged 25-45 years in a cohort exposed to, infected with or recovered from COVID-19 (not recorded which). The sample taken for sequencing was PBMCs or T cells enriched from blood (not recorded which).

The CDR3 region is CASSLNTGGRGYTF. In DNA form, the CDR3 reads TGCGCCAGCAGCTTGAATACAGGGGGACGTGGCTACACCTTC. The chain carries TRBV5-1 and TRBJ1-2; TRBD1 matches at 8 bases. The CDR3 covers 14 residues. The junction had 6 bases not matched to a gene; V was cut back by 1 base and J by 7 bases. CDR1 and CDR2 from the germline V gene are SGHRS and YFSETQ.